This record covers a single T cell receptor (beta chain). This clone has at least ten counts. Its cognate antigen has yet to be identified. No clone much larger than this one lies a single base away; base qualities are absent. The germline V gene yields SQVTM for CDR1 and ANQGSEA for CDR2. Including cysteine and phenylalanine, the CDR3 has 14 amino acids. Only CDR3 DNA remains: 42 bases, in frame from the first base. At the junction V is shortened by 4 bases and J by 4 bases, with 16 bases in between. The sample is drawn from a study of T cells after posttransplantation cyclophosphamide (dated by TCRdb to about 2016). Study-level background: T cell repertoire reconstitution was tracked by TRB sequencing after myeloablative bone marrow transplantation in which posttransplantation cyclophosphamide was used as GVHD prophylaxis. Samples from a few dozen PTCy-treated patients and some 16 related bone marrow donors of those patients were subjected to antigen receptor sequencing. Blood from all 35 or so PTCy patients with 1-year posttransplant specimens was subjected to TRB sequencing. TRB sequencing was also done on up to about 3 additional blood samples from 2 to 5.2 years after transplant in 3 patients, and on pretransplant blood from several patients. TRA and TRB clonality were tightly correlated in several samples, so subsequent TCR analyses focused on TRB only. Public TRB sequences were compared against a database of over 3,000 sequences linked to responses to pathogens, tumor antigens, self-antigens and alloantigens.

Genomic DNA was the input for TRB sequencing, which was run either with the immunoSEQ assay at survey resolution or with the hsTCRB kit. As for the original processing: The immunoSEQ software handled the initial read processing, while the LymphoSeq R package was used for the repertoire analyses. Clonality was calculated as 1 minus normalized Shannon entropy, and the Gini coefficient was also calculated for each TRB dataset. To infer phenotypes in unsorted samples, TRB sequences from sorted subsets of the recipient or donor were mapped onto the unsorted samples of the same recipient. TCRdb's version of the immuneACCESS table is confined to in-frame rearrangements and falls short of the full clone set. An unresolved V gene accounts for under half of the shortfall where checked; the remainder is of unknown origin. The DNA gave D and trimming, while V, J and clone size come from that table. Here the sample lists 30,000 to 40,000 clones, none seen once only. The top ten constitute 2.5% of the sample.

Here is what the overall study found, with its caveats: Donor-recipient similarity was low at 1-2 months but increased during the first year, and donor CD8+ memory clones often dominated later blood repertoires. The TRB repertoires of T cells infiltrating skin or the GI tract showed only limited overlap with the TRB repertoires found in blood. Across a few dozen patients, TRB clonality was highly associated with recipient CMV seropositivity and CMV reactivation, and diversity in PTCy patients was similar to diversity in CNI/methotrexate controls.

Related bone marrow donors provided peripheral blood samples on the day of marrow donation. Peripheral blood and bone marrow mononuclear cells were isolated by Ficoll-Hypaque density centrifugation and cryopreserved. The clonotype was recovered from a man aged 50 to 59 in good health, CMV-negative, and a related stem cell transplant donor. Sequenced: PBMCs. This receptor chain uses TRBV29-1 and TRBJ1-1; the D region possibly corresponds to TRBD1 (5 bases align). The base sequence is TGCAGCGTTGTCTTAAAGACAGCGTCCACTGAAGCTTTCTTT. This yields the protein CSVVLKTASTEAFF. The CDR3 plus the reference TRBV29-1 and TRBJ1-1 genes for the other parts give the full variable domain: SAVISQKPSRDICQRGTSLTIQCQVDSQVTMMFWYRQQPGQSLTLIATANQGSEATYESGFVIDKFPISRPNLTFSTLTVSNMSPEDSSIYLCSVVLKTASTEAFFGQGTRLTVV.